The 15 T cell receptor beta chains given below trace back to one sample, sequenced in a study of blood T cell repertoires in COVID-19. The protocol was immunoSEQ multiplex PCR, while the TCRdb copy is restricted to in-frame clones and leaves out a portion. The table includes roughly 220,000 clones, roughly 76% detected once. The sample was peripheral blood. These receptors came from a woman over 75 with COVID-19, enrolled during active disease.

The gene calls are TRBV2 and TRBJ2-3, with 8 nucleotides matching TRBD1. From germline, CDR1 is SNHLY and CDR2 FYNNEI. J gave up 3 bases and V 6 bases, and 11 bases lay outside the gene matches. The CDR3 length is 16 residues. CDR3 amino acids: CASRGTGPNPTDTQYF. The CDR3 coding sequence is TGTGCCAGCAGAGGGACAGGCCCTAACCCAACAGATACGCAGTATTTT. Looking up the rest from reference TRBV2 and TRBJ2-3 gives the full variable domain: EPEVTQTPSHQVTQMGQEVILRCVPISNHLYFYWYRQILGQKVEFLVSFYNNEISEKSEIFDDQFSVERPDGSNFTLKIRSTKLEDSAMYFCASRGTGPNPTDTQYFGPGTRLTVL.

This clone showed up just once. The chain employs TRBV3-1 (or the pseudogene TRBV3-2) and TRBJ1-6; D not certain. Germline V gene sequence: CDR1 LGHDT, CDR2 YNNKEL (reference sequence). The CDR3 runs to 13 residues. Trimming pared 0 bases from V and 9 bases from J, leaving 6 bases between. CDR3 in amino acids: CASSQEEGSPLHF. CDR3 DNA: TGTGCCAGCAGCCAAGAAGAGGGTTCACCCCTCCACTTT.

This clone was seen once. This CDR3 fails to terminate in the conserved phenylalanine or tryptophan, so it likely reflects a read error. It is unclear where the CDR3 begins or ends on the DNA, so no DNA is shown, and the CDR3 is as TCRdb lists it. The V gene is TRBV25-1, the J gene TRBJ1-6; the table's D call, TRBD1, was not checked against the DNA. CDR1 is MGHDK, CDR2 SYGVNS, per germline. The CDR3 region is 12 residues in length, termini included. CDR3: CASSEFGTGFFY.

This clone was seen only once. The gene calls are TRBV19 and TRBJ2-7; a weak D match, TRBD1 (5 bases). The germline gives CDR1 LNHDA, CDR2 SQIVND (reference sequence). Trimming removed 3 bases from V and 0 bases from J, with 12 bases in between. The length of the CDR3 is 15 residues. CDR3 protein: CASSMPGQGSYEQYF. The CDR3 bases are TGTGCCAGTAGTATGCCCGGGCAGGGCTCCTACGAGCAGTACTTC.

The chain couples TRBV5-5 to TRBJ1-4, with D uncertain. The CDR3 has 15 residues. The V and J ends lost 2 bases and 8 bases respectively, with 16 bases between them. From germline, CDR1 is SGHKS and CDR2 YYEKEE (reference sequence). CDR3 residues: CASSFDGLKNEKLFF. The CDR3 coding sequence is TGTGCCAGCAGCTTTGATGGACTTAAGAACGAAAAACTGTTTTTT.

The genes are TRBV3-1 (or the pseudogene TRBV3-2) and TRBJ1-1, with 7 bases matching TRBD1. The CDR3 runs to 13 residues. V shed 0 bases and J 12 bases; nucleotides not matched to a gene: 7. From germline, CDR1 is LGHDT and CDR2 YNNKEL (reference sequence). The DNA of the CDR3 is TGTGCCAGCAGCCAAGAAGGGGGCTTTCAAACTTTCTTT. It encodes CASSQEGGFQTFF.

To note about this clone: The junction departs from germline at one end; a sequencing error may be responsible. The V and J genes are TRBV7-8 and TRBJ2-1; 9 bases align to TRBD2. Germline CDR1 is SGHVS and CDR2 is FQNEAQ. The CDR3 extends over 13 amino acids. CDR3 bases: TGTGCCAGCAGCGTAGCGGGAGTTAATGAGCAGTTCTTC. This sequence encodes CASSVAGVNEQFF.

The V call is TRBV5-6, the J call TRBJ2-1; 7 bases are a match to TRBD1. J was trimmed by 9 bases and V by 4 bases; bases with no gene match: 13. The length of the CDR3 is 15 residues. The V gene's germline CDR1 is SGHDT and CDR2 YYEEEE. CDR3 in amino acids: CASSPGQLRSPEQFF. For the CDR3, the DNA is TGTGCCAGCAGCCCGGGACAGCTCCGGTCGCCTGAGCAGTTCTTC. The whole variable domain, filled in from reference TRBV5-6 and TRBJ2-1, reads DAGVTQSPTHLIKTRGQQVTLRCSPKSGHDTVSWYQQALGQGPQFIFQYYEEEERQRGNFPDRFSGHQFPNYSSELNVNALLLGDSALYLCASSPGQLRSPEQFFGPGTRLTVL.

The V and J genes are TRBV18 and TRBJ2-1, with TRBD1 as a possible D gene (6 bases). The CDR3 is 15 amino acids. V lost 6 bases, J lost 5 bases, and 17 bases lay in between. Germline loops: CDR1 KGHSH, CDR2 LQKENI. The CDR3 coding sequence is TGTGCCAGCTCTCCCTCTCTTGGACAGAACAATGAGCAGTTCTTC. The encoded protein is CASSPSLGQNNEQFF.

The chain uses TRBV4-2 and TRBJ2-3; D is possibly TRBD1 (6 bases). The germline V gene has CDR1 LGHNA and CDR2 YNFKEQ. V lost 0 bases and J 7 bases, leaving 11 bases between the germline ends. This CDR3 is built from 14 residues. The DNA for the CDR3 is TGTGCCAGCAGCCAAGATACAGGGACAAATACGCAGTATTTT. Translating it yields CASSQDTGTNTQYF.

The chain carries TRBV30 and TRBJ1-2, with D perhaps TRBD1 (5 bases). The germline V gene encodes CDR1 GTSNPN and CDR2 SVGIG (reference sequence). Trimming took off 0 bases at V and 4 bases at J, with 12 bases between the two ends. This CDR3 is 14 amino acids long. CDR3 protein: CAWSVAGDLYGYTF. The CDR3 DNA reads as TGTGCCTGGAGTGTAGCGGGGGACCTCTATGGCTACACCTTC.

This clone was counted only a few times. This chain connects TRBV5-8 to TRBJ2-3; TRBD1 might be the D (6 bases). CDR3 size: 15 residues. With 1 base removed from V and 6 bases from J, the gap between germline ends came to 15 bases. CDR1 and CDR2 from the germline V gene are SGHTS and YDEGEE. CDR3 sequence: CASSLRDKERDTQYF. Here the CDR3 DNA reads TGTGCCAGCAGCTTGAGGGACAAAGAGAGGGATACGCAGTATTTT.

The rearrangement uses TRBV5-4 and TRBJ2-3, with 12 bases identical to TRBD2. The CDR3 is 16 residues long. Germline loops: CDR1 SGHNT, CDR2 YYREEE (reference sequence). The V and J ends lost 5 bases and 2 bases, in that order; junction bases with no gene match: 6. CDR3 loop: CASRPTSGGATDTQYF. The CDR3 DNA reads as TGTGCCAGCAGACCGACTAGCGGGGGTGCCACAGATACGCAGTATTTT.

This sequence joins TRBV5-1 and TRBJ1-4; 9 nucleotides align to TRBD1. There are 14 residues in the CDR3. J gave up 7 bases and V 8 bases, and 9 bases lay outside the gene matches. Germline values: CDR1 SGHRS, CDR2 YFSETQ. CDR3 nucleotides: TGCGCCAGTGCCACCGGGACAGGGAGTGAAAAACTGTTTTTT. This translates into CASATGTGSEKLFF.

This chain joins TRBV11-3 and TRBJ2-5, with a tentative D call TRBD1 (6 bases). Germline V gives CDR1 SGHNT, CDR2 YENEEA. Trimming removed 2 bases from V and 5 bases from J, with 15 bases in between. This CDR3 contains 15 residues. The CDR3 region has the DNA TGTGCCAGCAGCTTAAGTACAGGGAGAGGGGAGACCCAGTACTTC. Encoded protein: CASSLSTGRGETQYF.